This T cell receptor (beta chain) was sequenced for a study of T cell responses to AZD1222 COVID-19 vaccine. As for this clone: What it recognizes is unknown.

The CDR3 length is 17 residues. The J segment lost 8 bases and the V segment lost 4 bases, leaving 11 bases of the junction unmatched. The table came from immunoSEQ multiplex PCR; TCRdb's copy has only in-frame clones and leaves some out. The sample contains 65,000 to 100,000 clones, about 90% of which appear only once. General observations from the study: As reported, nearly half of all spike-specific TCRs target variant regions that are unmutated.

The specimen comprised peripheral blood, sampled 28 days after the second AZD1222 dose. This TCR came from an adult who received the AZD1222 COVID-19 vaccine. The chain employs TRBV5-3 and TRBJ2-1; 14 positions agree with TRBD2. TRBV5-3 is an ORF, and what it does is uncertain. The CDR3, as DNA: TGTGCCAGAAGCATCCGGACTAGCGGGAGGTCCAGAGATGAGCAGTTCTTC. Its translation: CARSIRTSGRSRDEQFF.